This T cell receptor (beta chain) was sequenced during a study of cytomegalovirus exposure and HLA in healthy donors. Whole-study results and caveats: Most TCR sequences showed up rarely, but some public TCRs showed up in many donors. Reportedly, a later analysis found an Asian-associated ancestry cluster had fewer N-insertions than the roughly 630-donor mean.

To note about this clone: As yet, its antigen is unknown.

Trimming took 3 bases from V and 6 from J, leaving 18 bases between them. Per germline, CDR1 LNHDA and CDR2 SQIVND (reference sequence). The CDR3 spans 16 residues. Primers: 60 Vbeta forward and 13 Jbeta reverse. Here immunoSEQ multiplex PCR was the method, and the copy in TCRdb shows in-frame clones only, minus some. Of around 150,000 clones listed, roughly 79% are singletons. The material sequenced was PBMCs. This chain joins TRBV19 and TRBJ2-1, with TRBD2 as a possible D gene (6 bases). The receptor's source is a man aged 18 to 29 in good health and CMV-seropositive. The CDR3 coding sequence is TGTGCCAGTAGTATGATTATGGGGGGTAACTTCAATGAGCAGTTCTTC. Protein sequence: CASSMIMGGNFNEQFF.